Listed below are T cell receptor beta chains from one sample, sequenced in a study of Ad26.COV2.S vaccination and SARS-CoV-2 variants. Sequencing used immunoSEQ multiplex PCR; TCRdb keeps in-frame clones, though not all of them. This repertoire shows approximately 450,000 clones, approximately 90% found once; its top ten account for 9.5% to 15%. The material sequenced was peripheral blood, taken in a trial of Ad26.COV2.S vaccine versus placebo. Every receptor here comes from a person between 18 and 65 years old who received the Ad26.COV2.S COVID-19 vaccine or a placebo. Both conserved end residues are part of each CDR3. D genes are given only for firm matches. Expanded clones are given a class, and other clones once, few, many or no size at all.

v_gene,j_gene,abundance,d_gene,CDR3nt,CDR3aa
TRBV6-5,TRBJ2-7,-,-,TGTGCCAGCAGACTGACGGCGAACTCCTACGAGCAGTACTTC,CASRLTANSYEQYF
TRBV10-3,TRBJ2-3,-,TRBD2,TGTGCCATCAGTGAGTCGATAGCGGGACCTAGCACAGATACGCAGTATTTT,CAISESIAGPSTDTQYF
TRBV28,TRBJ2-2,-,-,TGTGCCAGCAGTTTTTCCCTCCTCGCTGCGAACACCGGGGAGCTGTTTTTT,CASSFSLLAANTGELFF
TRBV6-5,TRBJ2-5,-,-,TGTGCCAGCAGGGTTGGAGGGAGCAAGACCCAGTACTTC,CASRVGGSKTQYF
TRBV28,TRBJ2-7,-,-,TGTGCTACAGTGACACCGGGATCCTACGAGCAGTACTTC,CATVTPGSYEQYF
TRBV7-2,TRBJ2-7,-,TRBD2,TGTGCCAGCAGCCAGAGAGGGACTAACTACGAGCAGTACTTC,CASSQRGTNYEQYF
TRBV10-1,TRBJ1-2,-,-,TGCGCCAGCAGTGATCTGACATCAAACTATGGCTACACCTTC,CASSDLTSNYGYTF
TRBV7-6,TRBJ2-3,-,-,TGTGCCAGCAGCCAAGGCGGGGAGCGGGTACCCACAGATACGCAGTATTTT,CASSQGGERVPTDTQYF
TRBV5-4,TRBJ1-1,-,-,TGTGCCAGCAGCCCCCCCGAGAACACTGAAGCTTTCTTT,CASSPPENTEAFF
TRBV5-1,TRBJ2-7,-,-,TGCGCCAGCAGCTTGGTTGGGGACCGTCAGTACTTC,CASSLVGDRQYF
TRBV7-9,TRBJ1-6,-,TRBD1,TGTGCCAGCAGCTTTACGACAGGGGTGACTTCACCCCTCCACTTT,CASSFTTGVTSPLHF
TRBV3-1/TRBV3-2,TRBJ2-2,-,TRBD1,TGTGCCAGCAGCCCCCAACTGGGACAGGGGGCTCGAGACACCGGGGAGCTGTTTTTT,CASSPQLGQGARDTGELFF
TRBV27,TRBJ1-3,-,-,TGTGCCAGCAGTTTATTGGGGGCCGGCTCTGGAAACACCATATATTTT,CASSLLGAGSGNTIYF
TRBV6-2/TRBV6-3,TRBJ2-7,-,-,TGTGCCAGCAGCCGTCCTGACAGGCGAAACTCCTACGAGCAGTACTTC,CASSRPDRRNSYEQYF
TRBV6-5,TRBJ1-6,-,TRBD1,TGTGCCAGCAGTTACGGAACAGGGGGTAATTCACCCCTCCACTTT,CASSYGTGGNSPLHF
TRBV5-8,TRBJ1-5,few,TRBD1,TGTGCCAGCAGAAGGGACAGGGGAGTGCCCCAGCATTTT,CASRRDRGVPQHF
TRBV5-1,TRBJ2-2,-,-,TGCGCCAGCAGCTGGGCTCTATCGGGGGTACAGAACACCGGGGAGCTGTTTTTT,CASSWALSGVQNTGELFF
TRBV5-1,TRBJ2-1,-,TRBD2,TGCGCCAGCAGCTGGATCCCGGGACTAGCGGGAGGGCCCGATGAGCAGTTCTTC,CASSWIPGLAGGPDEQFF
TRBV19,TRBJ1-1,once,-,TGTGCCAGTAGTACCCGACCCCAGGAGGGCACTGAAGCTTTCTTT,CASSTRPQEGTEAFF
TRBV5-1,TRBJ2-7,-,TRBD2,TGCGCCAGCAGCTTGGCACAGCGGGGGGACGAGCAGTACTTC,CASSLAQRGDEQYF
TRBV6-2/TRBV6-3,TRBJ1-2,few,TRBD1,TGTGCCAGCAGTTACTCGTTCCACAGGGGTGACTATGGCTACACCTTC,CASSYSFHRGDYGYTF
TRBV18,TRBJ1-1,-,-,TGTGCCAGCTCACCACCCGGCACTCCTGAAGCTTTCTTT,CASSPPGTPEAFF
TRBV12-3/TRBV12-4,TRBJ2-1,-,TRBD1,TGTGCCAGCAGTTCGGGACAGGGCAATGAGCAGTTCTTC,CASSSGQGNEQFF
TRBV5-4,TRBJ2-1,-,TRBD2,TGTGCCAGCAGCTTGGCTTCTAGCGGGAGGCCAGGGAATGAGCAGTTCTTC,CASSLASSGRPGNEQFF
TRBV19,TRBJ2-7,-,TRBD2,TGTGCCAGTAGTACGGGACTAGCGGGAGGACCCTACGAGCAGTACTTC,CASSTGLAGGPYEQYF
TRBV29-1,TRBJ2-2,-,TRBD1,TGCAGCGCGAGGGGGCGTAACACCGGGGAGCTGTTTTTT,CSARGRNTGELFF
TRBV24-1,TRBJ2-3,-,TRBD1,TGTGCCACCAGTGACCGTAGACAGGGAAGGGGATATAGCACAGATACGCAGTATTTT,CATSDRRQGRGYSTDTQYF
TRBV19,TRBJ2-2,once,TRBD1,TGTGCCAGTAGTACCCTTCCCGGGACAGGGGGTACCGGGGAGCTGTTTTTT,CASSTLPGTGGTGELFF
TRBV11-2,TRBJ2-1,-,TRBD2,TGTGCCAGCAGCTTCCGCGGAGCTAGCGGGGGTCAAGATTACAATGAGCAGTTCTTC,CASSFRGASGGQDYNEQFF
TRBV19,TRBJ1-1,few,-,TGTGCCAGTAGTCCTTCGGGGTTATTAGAAGCTTTCTTT,CASSPSGLLEAFF
TRBV11-3,TRBJ2-2,-,-,TGTGCCAGCAGCTCGACTAGTCTCGGGGAGCTGTTTTTT,CASSSTSLGELFF
TRBV11-2,TRBJ2-1,-,-,TGTGCCAGCAGCTTACTCTCGGTTTGGGTAGATGAGCAGTTCTTC,CASSLLSVWVDEQFF
TRBV7-2,TRBJ2-3,once,-,TGTGCCAGCAGCTTAGTCTCGCTTTTTAGGGATACGCAGTATTTT,CASSLVSLFRDTQYF
TRBV6-2/TRBV6-3,TRBJ1-3,once,-,TGTGCCAGCAGTTACTATGGGGGAACCTCTGGAAACACCATATATTTT,CASSYYGGTSGNTIYF
TRBV28,TRBJ2-7,once,TRBD2,TGTGCCAGCAGTAGTGCGGGAGAGTTTACCTCCTACGAGCAGTACTTC,CASSSAGEFTSYEQYF
TRBV6-5,TRBJ1-6,-,TRBD1,TGTGCCAGCAGTTTAGGGGACAGACTTTCACCCCTCCACTTT,CASSLGDRLSPLHF
TRBV28,TRBJ2-1,-,-,TGTGCCAGCAGTAACCAGGGGGGCTCCTACAATGAGCAGTTCTTC,CASSNQGGSYNEQFF
TRBV27,TRBJ2-3,-,TRBD2,TGTGCCAGCAGTAAATACCTAGCGGGAGAGACAGATACGCAGTATTTT,CASSKYLAGETDTQYF
TRBV27,TRBJ2-2,-,TRBD2,TGTGCCAGCAGTCCAACCCCCGTTACTAGCGGGAGCCCTCCCGACGCCGGGGAGCTGTTTTTT,CASSPTPVTSGSPPDAGELFF
TRBV28,TRBJ2-5,-,-,TGTGCCAGCAGGAACCGCGCCAAAGTCCAAAGAGAGACCCAGTACTTC,CASRNRAKVQRETQYF
TRBV27,TRBJ2-1,-,TRBD2,TGTGCCAGCAGTTTCTACGGGGCTAGCGGGGGCAATGAGCAGTTCTTC,CASSFYGASGGNEQFF
TRBV11-2,TRBJ2-1,once,-,TGTGCCAGCAGCTTAAAGATGGCGGGCTTATACAATGAGCAGTTCTTC,CASSLKMAGLYNEQFF
TRBV27,TRBJ2-1,-,-,TGTGCCAGCGGACAAGTAGGATTCCATTACAATGAGCAGTTCTTC,CASGQVGFHYNEQFF
TRBV7-8,TRBJ2-7,once,TRBD1,TGTGCCAGCAGCTTAGTCGACAGGGCCTACGAGCAGTACTTC,CASSLVDRAYEQYF
TRBV2,TRBJ2-1,-,-,TGTGCCAGCAGTTTGGTGGGATACAATGAGCAGTTCTTC,CASSLVGYNEQFF
TRBV5-1,TRBJ2-1,-,TRBD2,TGCGCCAGCAGGGATAGCGGGACTTCTAATGAGCAGTTCTTC,CASRDSGTSNEQFF
TRBV20-1,TRBJ2-2,-,TRBD2,TGCAGTGCTAGTTTAGCGGGATACACCGGGGAGCTGTTTTTT,CSASLAGYTGELFF
TRBV28,TRBJ2-7,-,-,TGTGCCAGCAGTCGCACTAGAATGAGCGAGCAGTACTTC,CASSRTRMSEQYF
TRBV9,TRBJ2-1,few,TRBD1,TGTGCCAGCAGCGTAGGGGGGACAGGGGCATACAATGAGCAGTTCTTC,CASSVGGTGAYNEQFF
TRBV5-1,TRBJ2-5,-,TRBD2,TGCGCCAGCAGCTGGACGGGACTAGCGGCTCAAGAGACCCAGTACTTC,CASSWTGLAAQETQYF
TRBV19,TRBJ2-7,-,-,TGTGCCAGTAGTATAGATCTGAGACAGTCCTACGAGCAGTACTTC,CASSIDLRQSYEQYF
TRBV4-1,TRBJ2-1,-,-,TGCGCCAGCAGCCAAGGACCTAGCGACTACAATGAGCAGTTCTTC,CASSQGPSDYNEQFF
TRBV5-1,TRBJ2-3,-,TRBD2,TGCGCCAGCAGCTTGGATGAGGGAGGGAGCACAGATACGCAGTATTTT,CASSLDEGGSTDTQYF
TRBV9,TRBJ2-1,-,TRBD2,TGTGCCAGCAGCGTAGGTGGAGCGGGGGTCTACAATGAGCAGTTCTTC,CASSVGGAGVYNEQFF
TRBV2,TRBJ1-5,-,-,TGTGCCAGCAGTGGGGTCCGGAGCAATCAGCCCCAGCATTTT,CASSGVRSNQPQHF
TRBV7-6,TRBJ1-1,-,-,TGTGCCAGCAGCGCAAGTACAGGGTGGACTGAAGCTTTCTTT,CASSASTGWTEAFF
TRBV7-2,TRBJ1-2,-,TRBD1,TGTGCCAGCAGCTCCATGGACAGGGAGGGCTACACCTTC,CASSSMDREGYTF
TRBV19,TRBJ1-2,-,-,TGTGCCAGTAGTATCAGGGGATTCGGCTACACCTTC,CASSIRGFGYTF
TRBV6-5,TRBJ1-6,-,-,TGTGCCAGCAGTTACGGTCGGCAGGGTCGTTCACCCCTCCACTTT,CASSYGRQGRSPLHF
TRBV11-2,TRBJ2-7,-,-,TGTGCCAGCAGCCGCGACAGGACTACCTACGAGCAGTACTTC,CASSRDRTTYEQYF